Shown below are 25 T cell receptor beta chains from a single sample sequenced in a study of T cell responses to AZD1222 COVID-19 vaccine. TCRdb keeps only in-frame clones here, not all; method: immunoSEQ multiplex PCR. The sample consists of 150,000 to 200,000 clones, approximately 90% of them appearing once. The sequences come from peripheral blood, collected on day 0 of AZD1222 vaccination. Source of these receptors: an adult in good health.

V is TRBV4-3 and J is TRBJ2-1; the match to TRBD1 covers 7 bases. V was clipped by 0 bases and J by 4 bases; unmatched bases: 3. The CDR3 covers 15 residues. CDR1 is LGHNA, CDR2 YSLEER, per germline. CDR3 DNA: TGCGCCAGCAGCCAAGATAGGGGACAGTACAATGAGCAGTTCTTC. Protein product: CASSQDRGQYNEQFF.

A single count supports this clone. The rearrangement joins TRBV5-6 to TRBJ1-1, with D hard to call. CDR3 length: 15 amino acids. With 8 bases removed from V and 1 base from J, the gap between germline ends came to 18 bases. Per the germline V gene, CDR1 is SGHDT and CDR2 is YYEEEE. CDR3 in amino acids: CASCSTRSGNTEAFF. CDR3 DNA: TGTGCCAGTTGCTCCACCCGGTCGGGGAACACTGAAGCTTTCTTT.

As DNA, the CDR3 is TGTGCCAGCCGCCTGGGGGACAGGCTGCTACAAGAGACCCAGTACTTC. Translation: CASRLGDRLLQETQYF. The rearrangement uses TRBV11-3 and TRBJ2-5; TRBD1 matches 8 bases. This CDR3 contains 16 residues. V gave up 8 bases and J gave up 2 bases; unmatched junction bases: 13. Germline loops: CDR1 SGHNT, CDR2 YENEEA.

V gene TRBV5-1 combines with J gene TRBJ1-2; D gene uncertain. Germline V gene sequence: CDR1 SGHRS, CDR2 YFSETQ. V was cut by 1 base and J by 3 bases, with 10 bases left in between. The CDR3 spans 14 residues. CDR3: CASSLLSLDYGYTF. In nucleotides, the CDR3 is TGCGCCAGCAGCTTGCTCAGCCTTGACTATGGCTACACCTTC.

The chain couples TRBV29-1 to TRBJ2-2; no clear D. Trimming removed 3 bases at V and 8 bases at J, with 10 bases between. The CDR3 extends over 12 amino acids. From germline, CDR1 is SQVTM and CDR2 ANQGSEA. The CDR3 sequence is CSVESREGELFF. The CDR3 coding sequence is TGCAGCGTTGAGTCTAGGGAAGGGGAGCTGTTTTTT.

The V and J genes are TRBV20-1 and TRBJ2-7; D is perhaps TRBD1 or TRBD2 (5 bases each). The CDR3 has 12 amino acids. Per the germline V gene, CDR1 is DFQATT and CDR2 is SNEGSKA (reference sequence). V lost 3 bases and J 3 bases, leaving 9 bases between the germline ends. The CDR3 here is CSASRGRYEQYF. The CDR3 bases are TGCAGTGCTAGTCGGGGACGCTACGAGCAGTACTTC.

Of note for this clone: This sample also contains other DNA sequences that code for the same CDR3. The chain couples TRBV2 to TRBJ2-7, with D maybe TRBD2 (6 bases). The V end was cut by 3 bases, the J end by 0 bases, with 15 bases between. The CDR3 sequence is 16 residues long. The germline V gene has CDR1 SNHLY and CDR2 FYNNEI. DNA of the CDR3: TGTGCCAGCAGTGATGGCGGGGTTTTTAGCTCCTACGAGCAGTACTTC. Translation: CASSDGGVFSSYEQYF.

V and J are TRBV29-1 and TRBJ1-5; D gene uncertain. The length of the CDR3 is 13 residues. In germline, CDR1 is SQVTM, CDR2 ANQGSEA. V was pared by 7 bases and J by 1 base, with 11 bases between. CDR3 sequence: CSAPHISNQPQHF. As DNA, the CDR3 is TGCAGCGCCCCTCATATCAGCAATCAGCCCCAGCATTTT.

This clone occurred a few times. The rearrangement joins TRBV6-1 to TRBJ1-6, with 7 bases aligning to TRBD1. In germline, CDR1 is MNHNS, CDR2 SASEGT. The ends lost 1 base at V and 11 bases at J; junction bases unmatched: 2. CDR3 length: 13 amino acids. In DNA, the CDR3 is TGTGCCAGCAGTGAAGACAGGGGAACACCCCTCCACTTT. This translates into CASSEDRGTPLHF.

V is TRBV19 and J is TRBJ1-2; 8 bases are a match to TRBD1. The germline gives CDR1 LNHDA, CDR2 SQIVND (reference sequence). The CDR3 is made up of 13 amino acids. The ends lost 10 bases at V and 4 bases at J; junction bases unmatched: 8. The CDR3 DNA sequence: TGTGCCACCCAGGGGGCTAACACCTATGGCTACACCTTC. Residues: CATQGANTYGYTF.

This rearrangement joins TRBV29-1 to TRBJ2-1; tentative D call: TRBD2 (7 bases). Germline V gives CDR1 SQVTM, CDR2 ANQGSEA. Trimming left V 4 bases short and J 1 base short, with 17 bases between. This CDR3 comprises 16 residues. DNA of the CDR3: TGCAGCGTTGCCCCCCTCGGGGGGCTGTCCTACAATGAGCAGTTCTTC. Its translation is CSVAPLGGLSYNEQFF.

This rearrangement joins TRBV5-6 to TRBJ2-2; 9 nucleotides match TRBD2. The germline gives CDR1 SGHDT, CDR2 YYEEEE. V shed 4 bases and J 3 bases; nucleotides not matched to a gene: 7. This CDR3 contains 16 residues. CDR3 protein: CASSPRLAVYTGELFF. The DNA for the CDR3 is TGTGCCAGCAGCCCAAGACTAGCGGTTTACACCGGGGAGCTGTTTTTT.

The chain recombines TRBV6-2 or TRBV6-3 with TRBJ2-5; 7 nucleotides match TRBD2. CDR1 is MNHEY and CDR2 is SVGEGT in the germline V gene. The V and J ends lost 2 bases and 4 bases, in that order; junction bases with no gene match: 4. CDR3 size: 14 residues. The DNA for the CDR3 is TGTGCCAGCAGTTACGCGGGAGAGTCAGAGACCCAGTACTTC. It encodes CASSYAGESETQYF.

This chain links TRBV7-2 with TRBJ2-5, with unresolved D. Trimming stripped 3 bases from V and 2 bases from J, with 10 bases between. Germline assignment: CDR1 SGHTA and CDR2 FQGNSA. The CDR3 is 14 amino acids. CDR3 sequence: CASSFSRVQETQYF. In nucleotides, the CDR3 is TGTGCCAGCAGCTTTTCCCGGGTTCAAGAGACCCAGTACTTC.

The V call is TRBV18, the J call TRBJ2-1; D is undetermined. The V end lost 1 base, the J end lost 3 bases, and 13 bases lay between the germline ends. Germline CDR1 reads KGHSH; CDR2 reads LQKENI. CDR3 size: 16 residues. CDR3: CASSPLIVLGYNEQFF. The CDR3 DNA reads TGTGCCAGCTCACCACTAATAGTTTTAGGCTACAATGAGCAGTTCTTC.

The V and J genes are TRBV27 and TRBJ1-1; D is unresolved. The length of the CDR3 is 16 residues. Germline V gives CDR1 MNHEY, CDR2 SMNVEV (reference sequence). Trimming removed 2 bases at V and 4 bases at J, with 17 bases between. The CDR3 DNA reads TGTGCCAGCAGTTTACTCCTTCCCACCCGGGGCACTGAAGCTTTCTTT. Encoded protein: CASSLLLPTRGTEAFF.

This sequence joins TRBV4-1 and TRBJ2-5, with TRBD1 identical over 12 bases. CDR1 is MGHRA, CDR2 YSYEKL, per germline. The CDR3 extends over 16 amino acids. V was pared by 4 bases and J by 5 bases, with 8 bases of the junction left unmatched. CDR3 protein: CASSLSRDRGRETQYF. The CDR3 DNA sequence: TGCGCCAGCAGCCTAAGCCGGGACAGGGGGCGGGAGACCCAGTACTTC.

The rearrangement links TRBV7-9 to TRBJ1-2; D may be TRBD1 (6 bases). V was clipped by 5 bases and J by 7 bases, with 14 bases between them. Germline V CDR1 and CDR2: SEHNR, FQNEAQ (reference sequence). This CDR3 has 13 amino acids. The DNA for the CDR3 is TGTGCCAGCAGCCCGACGGAGGGGGTTGGCTACACCTTC. Amino acid sequence: CASSPTEGVGYTF.

A single count supports this clone. This sequence joins TRBV19 and TRBJ2-5; maybe TRBD1 (6 bases). V was trimmed by 4 bases and J by 5 bases, leaving 14 bases between them. The CDR3 runs to 14 residues. Germline CDR1 is LNHDA and CDR2 is SQIVND (reference sequence). CDR3 bases: TGTGCCAGTAGTAATTTAAGGGGGATGGAGACCCAGTACTTC. This sequence encodes CASSNLRGMETQYF.

The gene calls are TRBV19 and TRBJ2-1; D may match TRBD1 or TRBD2 (5 bases each). Trimming took off 2 bases at V and 4 bases at J, with 15 bases between the two ends. Looked up from germline, CDR1 is LNHDA and CDR2 is SQIVND (reference sequence). The CDR3 is 16 amino acids. CDR3 DNA sequence: TGTGCCAGTAGTATATCGGGGCGGGTCAATTACAATGAGCAGTTCTTC. Translation: CASSISGRVNYNEQFF.

The chain links TRBV7-9 to TRBJ2-7, with D possibly being TRBD2 (5 bases). Per germline, CDR1 SEHNR and CDR2 FQNEAQ (reference sequence). V was cut by 6 bases and J by 5 bases, with 26 bases left in between. This CDR3 has 17 residues. The CDR3 DNA reads as TGTGCCAGCAGTCCCTTAACCGGACTCTCGAATTCAGACGAGCAGTACTTC. Protein: CASSPLTGLSNSDEQYF.

Note on this clone: An end of the junction differs from the germline gene, which may be a read error. The J gene is TRBJ2-1, the V gene TRBV4-1, with D perhaps matching TRBD2 (5 bases). CDR1 and CDR2 (germline): MGHRA, YSYEKL. CDR3 length: 13 residues. The CDR3 DNA follows: TGCGCCCGCAGCGCCGGGGCCTACAATGAGCAGTTCTTC. Its translation: CARSAGAYNEQFF.

This clone was seen a single time. This rearrangement joins TRBV3-1 (or the pseudogene TRBV3-2) to TRBJ2-1, with D tentatively TRBD2 (5 bases). Germline values: CDR1 LGHDT, CDR2 YNNKEL (reference sequence). The CDR3 contains 14 residues. V lost 6 bases, J lost 7 bases, and 16 bases lay in between. CDR3 loop: CASRPGVSGNEQFF. In DNA form, the CDR3 reads TGTGCCAGCAGACCCGGGGTTTCCGGGAATGAGCAGTTCTTC.

The genes are TRBV19 and TRBJ1-1, with D maybe TRBD1 (5 bases). The CDR3 runs to 15 residues. Trimming left V 0 bases short and J 3 bases short, with 11 bases between. Germline-derived CDR1 and CDR2 are LNHDA and SQIVND (reference sequence). The CDR3 is CASSIDRDYYTEAFF. The CDR3 nucleotides read TGTGCCAGTAGTATAGATCGGGACTACTACACTGAAGCTTTCTTT.

The rearrangement uses TRBV30 and TRBJ1-4; D remains unclear. Germline CDR1 and CDR2: GTSNPN and SVGIG (reference sequence). This CDR3 is 14 amino acids long. The V and J ends lost 0 bases and 8 bases respectively, with 13 bases between them. CDR3 in DNA: TGTGCCTGGAGTGTACGTGGAGGGAGCGAAAAACTGTTTTTT. This translates into CAWSVRGGSEKLFF.